Listed below are T cell receptor beta chains from one sample, sequenced in a study of Ad26.COV2.S vaccination and SARS-CoV-2 variants. Using immunoSEQ multiplex PCR, the repertoire was profiled, and TCRdb retains in-frame clones only, with some absent. The repertoire holds 250,000 to 300,000 clones, around 87% seen once, with around 3.5% in the top ten. The sequencing here drew on peripheral blood, taken in a trial of Ad26.COV2.S vaccine versus placebo. Receptor source: a person aged 18 to 65 who received the Ad26.COV2.S COVID-19 vaccine or a placebo. Both conserved end residues are part of each CDR3. The D gene is left open where the match is weak. Some rows mark clone size as missing; the rest say once, few, many or name a class of expanded clone.

cdr3_nt: TGTGCCAGCAGCTTAGAGGCGGGGGGAGATGAGCAGTTCTTC
cdr3_aa: CASSLEAGGDEQFF
v_call: TRBV11-3
j_call: TRBJ2-1
clone_size: -
d_call: TRBD2

cdr3_nt: TGTGCCAGCAGCCCAGGGAGAGGACTAGCGGAGGGAATCGGGGAGCTGTTTTTT
cdr3_aa: CASSPGRGLAEGIGELFF
v_call: TRBV3-1/TRBV3-2
j_call: TRBJ2-2
clone_size: -
d_call: TRBD2

cdr3_nt: TGTGCCAGCAGCCAAGTGGGGAACACCATATATTTT
cdr3_aa: CASSQVGNTIYF
v_call: TRBV14
j_call: TRBJ1-3
clone_size: -
d_call: -

cdr3_nt: TGCGCCAGCAGCCACGGACAGGGGGGCGGCTACACCTTC
cdr3_aa: CASSHGQGGGYTF
v_call: TRBV5-1
j_call: TRBJ1-2
clone_size: -
d_call: TRBD1

cdr3_nt: TGTGCCAGCAGCCCAGACAGGATCAACACTGAAGCTTTCTTT
cdr3_aa: CASSPDRINTEAFF
v_call: TRBV4-2
j_call: TRBJ1-1
clone_size: -
d_call: -

cdr3_nt: TGTGCCAGCAGTGCCGTAGCGGGGACTAGCGATGAGCAGTTCTTC
cdr3_aa: CASSAVAGTSDEQFF
v_call: TRBV6-4
j_call: TRBJ2-1
clone_size: few
d_call: TRBD2

cdr3_nt: TGTGCCAGCAGCCCCCCGGGCCTCGGACGGAACGAGCAGTACTTC
cdr3_aa: CASSPPGLGRNEQYF
v_call: TRBV3-1/TRBV3-2
j_call: TRBJ2-7
clone_size: -
d_call: -

cdr3_nt: TGTGCCACCAGCAGACGGAAACTAGCGGGAGGGGGAGAGACCCAGTACTTC
cdr3_aa: CATSRRKLAGGGETQYF
v_call: TRBV15
j_call: TRBJ2-5
clone_size: -
d_call: TRBD2

cdr3_nt: TGTGCCATCAGTGACCGAGCGGGAGGGCAATACGAGCAGTACTTC
cdr3_aa: CAISDRAGGQYEQYF
v_call: TRBV10-3
j_call: TRBJ2-7
clone_size: few
d_call: TRBD2

cdr3_nt: TGCGCCAGCAGCTTGGCCGGGGCAGCCTCTGGAAACACCATATATTTT
cdr3_aa: CASSLAGAASGNTIYF
v_call: TRBV5-1
j_call: TRBJ1-3
clone_size: -
d_call: -

cdr3_nt: TGCGCCAGCAGCTTTCTAGCGGGAGCCATGAATGAGCAGTTCTTC
cdr3_aa: CASSFLAGAMNEQFF
v_call: TRBV5-1
j_call: TRBJ2-1
clone_size: -
d_call: TRBD2

cdr3_nt: TGTGCCAGCAGCGTAGGTTCGGGAGGGTACAATGAGCAGTTCTTC
cdr3_aa: CASSVGSGGYNEQFF
v_call: TRBV9
j_call: TRBJ2-1
clone_size: -
d_call: TRBD2

cdr3_nt: TGTGCCAGCAGTGAAGCCTACGAGCAGTACTTC
cdr3_aa: CASSEAYEQYF
v_call: TRBV2
j_call: TRBJ2-7
clone_size: few
d_call: -

cdr3_nt: TGCGCCAGCAGTGAGTCGACTGGGGAGCAGTACTTC
cdr3_aa: CASSESTGEQYF
v_call: TRBV10-1
j_call: TRBJ2-7
clone_size: -
d_call: -

cdr3_nt: TGTGCCAGCAGTTACTCGCCGGACAGCTCTGGAAACACCATATATTTT
cdr3_aa: CASSYSPDSSGNTIYF
v_call: TRBV6-5
j_call: TRBJ1-3
clone_size: -
d_call: -

cdr3_nt: TGTGCCAGCAGTCTGACGAGGGGTGGAAACACCATATATTTT
cdr3_aa: CASSLTRGGNTIYF
v_call: TRBV3-1/TRBV3-2
j_call: TRBJ1-3
clone_size: -
d_call: -

cdr3_nt: TGTGCCAGCAGTTATATGTTCGAAAGCACAGATACGCAGTATTTT
cdr3_aa: CASSYMFESTDTQYF
v_call: TRBV6-5
j_call: TRBJ2-3
clone_size: -
d_call: -

cdr3_nt: TGTGCCAGCGGTATGTTTCTCTCGAACACTGAAGCTTTCTTT
cdr3_aa: CASGMFLSNTEAFF
v_call: TRBV19
j_call: TRBJ1-1
clone_size: -
d_call: -

cdr3_nt: TGTGCCAGCAGTGACGGGGGGATGGGCACAGATACGCAGTATTTT
cdr3_aa: CASSDGGMGTDTQYF
v_call: TRBV6-4
j_call: TRBJ2-3
clone_size: -
d_call: -